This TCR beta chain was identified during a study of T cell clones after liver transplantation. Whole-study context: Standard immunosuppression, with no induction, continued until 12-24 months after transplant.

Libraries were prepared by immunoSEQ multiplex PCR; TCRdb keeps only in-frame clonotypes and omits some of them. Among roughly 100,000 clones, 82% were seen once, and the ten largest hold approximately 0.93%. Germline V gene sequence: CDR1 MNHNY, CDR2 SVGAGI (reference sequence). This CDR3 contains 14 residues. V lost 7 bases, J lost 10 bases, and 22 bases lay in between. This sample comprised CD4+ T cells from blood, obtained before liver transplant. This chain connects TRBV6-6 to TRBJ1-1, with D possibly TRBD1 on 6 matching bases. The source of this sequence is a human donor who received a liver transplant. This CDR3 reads CASTLGGGDKRAFF. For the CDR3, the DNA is TGTGCCAGCACCCTGGGGGGGGGCGATAAGCGAGCTTTCTTT.